The rows below give T cell receptor beta chains drawn from one sample of a study of coeliac disease. TCRdb's table, derived via immunoSEQ multiplex PCR, lists solely in-frame clones and lacks some. The sample includes 5,700 or so clones, roughly 54% of them seen just once. Input material: intraepithelial lymphocytes from the gut. The receptors here all came from a young woman with active celiac disease. The CDR3 runs from the conserved cysteine through the conserved F or W. Fields, in order: V gene, J gene, CDR3 protein.

V: TRBV2; J: TRBJ2-7; CDR3: CASKQVPYEQYF
V: TRBV4-1; J: TRBJ2-7; CDR3: CASSQQQTGTYEQYF
V: TRBV6-1; J: NA; CDR3: CASSEEAGAKGEQYF
V: TRBV7-8; J: TRBJ1-6; CDR3: CASSWTDYNSPLHF
V: TRBV13; J: TRBJ2-7; CDR3: CASSPALGEISYEQYF
V: TRBV7-8; J: TRBJ2-5; CDR3: CASSLGQGYETQYF
V: TRBV5-1; J: TRBJ1-2; CDR3: CASSLDGVGYTF
V: TRBV7-2; J: TRBJ2-2; CDR3: CASSLAFAGGTGELFF
V: TRBV30; J: TRBJ1-2; CDR3: CAWTESGTDYGYTF
V: TRBV7-7; J: TRBJ1-3; CDR3: CASSFGPGHENTIYF
V: TRBV9; J: TRBJ2-5; CDR3: CASSFVGGFGETQYF
V: TRBV7-2; J: TRBJ2-1; CDR3: CASSLVGRGPYNEQFF
V: TRBV5-1; J: TRBJ2-7; CDR3: CASSLAGQGLFNEQYF
V: TRBV6-1; J: TRBJ2-7; CDR3: CASRFRDYGQYF
V: TRBV7-9; J: TRBJ2-5; CDR3: CASSSPQGFGTQYF
V: TRBV18; J: TRBJ2-5; CDR3: CASSPQALAEQETQYF
V: TRBV7-2; J: TRBJ2-7; CDR3: CASSPGGLAHYEQYF
V: TRBV29-1; J: TRBJ1-5; CDR3: CSVEQGSNQPQHF
V: TRBV4-1; J: TRBJ2-7; CDR3: CASSRDSSYEQYF
V: TRBV7-9; J: TRBJ1-6; CDR3: CASSDRTDNSPLHF
V: TRBV5-8; J: TRBJ1-5; CDR3: CASSWSQLSNQPQHF
V: TRBV5-6; J: TRBJ2-3; CDR3: CASSLVGQVTDTQYF
V: TRBV5-5; J: TRBJ2-5; CDR3: CASSLLYIKETQYF
V: TRBV6-5; J: TRBJ2-5; CDR3: CASRWDRAQETQYF
V: TRBV6-5; J: TRBJ2-7; CDR3: CASSYRDRSYEQYF
V: TRBV27; J: TRBJ1-1; CDR3: CASKLGGPANTEAFF
V: TRBV9; J: TRBJ1-1; CDR3: CASSTWGQLNTEAFF
V: TRBV5-1; J: TRBJ2-1; CDR3: CASAGAGGDEQFF
V: TRBV28; J: TRBJ2-3; CDR3: CASSSYLGVQGTDTQYF
V: TRBV6-5; J: TRBJ1-1; CDR3: CASSWGRTGPNTEAFF
V: TRBV5-1; J: TRBJ2-5; CDR3: CASNQGIGETQYF
V: TRBV6-1; J: TRBJ2-5; CDR3: CASSAFYRGFQETQYF
V: TRBV9; J: TRBJ2-3; CDR3: CASSVVAGGTQYF
V: TRBV5-8; J: TRBJ2-2; CDR3: CASSSDRGDANTGELFF
V: TRBV15; J: TRBJ1-2; CDR3: CATSADWRVGYTF
V: TRBV4-2; J: TRBJ2-2; CDR3: CASSQIHITNGELFF
V: TRBV20-1; J: TRBJ2-5; CDR3: CSAREEETQYF
V: TRBV5-1; J: TRBJ2-5; CDR3: CASSLGPREGPETQYF
V: TRBV10-3; J: TRBJ2-3; CDR3: CAISESFNYSTDTQYF
V: TRBV7-9; J: TRBJ2-5; CDR3: CASSFALEETQYF
V: TRBV2; J: TRBJ1-2; CDR3: CASSDGGYGYTF
V: TRBV18; J: TRBJ2-2; CDR3: CASSPGGGLDTGELFF
V: TRBV2; J: TRBJ1-2; CDR3: CASRPTGGSNYGYTF
V: TRBV19; J: TRBJ1-1; CDR3: CASSRSGGTEAFF
V: TRBV5-4; J: TRBJ2-7; CDR3: CASSSLNLAGGYEQYF
V: TRBV7-9; J: TRBJ1-2; CDR3: CASSARRTGGGYTF
V: TRBV19; J: TRBJ2-1; CDR3: CASTQGTGYNEQFF
V: TRBV7-8; J: TRBJ2-7; CDR3: CASSTLTGVVSYEQYF
V: TRBV15; J: TRBJ2-7; CDR3: CATRRGQGAYEQYF
V: TRBV5-8; J: TRBJ1-1; CDR3: CASSFSGATEAFF
V: TRBV6-5; J: TRBJ1-2; CDR3: CASSADRNYGYTF
V: TRBV2; J: TRBJ1-2; CDR3: CASRDRDPLCTF
V: TRBV6-6; J: TRBJ2-7; CDR3: CASRAGDHEQYF
V: TRBV7-9; J: TRBJ2-7; CDR3: CASSFRSYEQYF
V: TRBV11-2; J: TRBJ2-7; CDR3: CASSGRGEQYF
V: TRBV6-1; J: TRBJ1-4; CDR3: CASSGHLNEKLFF
V: TRBV4-1; J: TRBJ2-1; CDR3: CASSPRRQVDEQFF
V: TRBV7-9; J: TRBJ1-4; CDR3: CAIQGALTNEKLFF
V: TRBV5-8; J: TRBJ1-1; CDR3: CASSGASMNTEAFF